Presented here are 32 T cell receptor beta chains from one specimen sequenced in a study of blood T cell repertoires in COVID-19. Produced via immunoSEQ multiplex PCR; TCRdb's table is partial and in-frame only. The data contain a few hundred thousand clones, around 88% of them singletons. Specimen: PBMCs or T cells enriched from blood (not recorded which). These TCRs come from a woman in her forties with acute COVID-19.

The rearrangement uses TRBV28 and TRBJ2-1, with no clear D. Germline CDR1 and CDR2: MDHEN and SYDVKM. With 1 base removed from V and 0 bases from J, the gap between germline ends came to 13 bases. This CDR3 has 17 amino acids. This chain's CDR3 is CASSLFASSSSYNEQFF. CDR3 coding DNA: TGTGCCAGCAGTTTATTCGCCTCCTCGAGCTCCTACAATGAGCAGTTCTTC. The full variable domain, with the rest looked up from reference TRBV28 and TRBJ2-1, is DVKVTQSSRYLVKRTGEKVFLECVQDMDHENMFWYRQDPGLGLRLIYFSYDVKMKEKGDIPEGYSVSREKKERFSLILESASTNQTSMYLCASSLFASSSSYNEQFFGPGTRLTVL.

V usage is TRBV7-6 and J usage is TRBJ2-7, with D possibly matching TRBD1 (6 bases). The CDR3 is 14 amino acids. Germline V gives CDR1 SGHVS, CDR2 FNYEAQ. Trimming shortened V by 1 base and J by 3 bases, and 10 bases separated the two germline ends. CDR3 sequence: CASSLEDSFYEQYF. The CDR3 nucleotides read TGTGCCAGCAGCTTAGAGGACAGCTTCTACGAGCAGTACTTC.

The rearrangement uses TRBV7-6 and TRBJ1-4, with a possible D match to TRBD1 (6 bases). This CDR3 is built from 17 residues. The V gene lost 3 bases and the J gene lost 0 bases, with 14 bases spanning the gap. Germline V gene data show CDR1 as SGHVS and CDR2 as FNYEAQ. The CDR3 DNA is TGTGCCAGCAGCTTGGGCAGGGGCTCTGCAACTAATGAAAAACTGTTTTTT. Protein product: CASSLGRGSATNEKLFF.

The rearrangement uses TRBV4-1 and TRBJ2-2; D perhaps matches TRBD1 (8 bases). The CDR3 loop spans 16 amino acids. The germline CDR1 and CDR2 sequences are MGHRA and YSYEKL. Trimming removed 3 bases at V and 5 bases at J, with 16 bases between. CDR3 nucleotides: TGCGCCAGCAGCCAGCCACAGGGGGGAGGGACCGGGGAGCTGTTTTTT. Its translation: CASSQPQGGGTGELFF.

V usage is TRBV24-1 and J usage is TRBJ2-1; 9 bases align to TRBD2. J gave up 4 bases and V 5 bases, and 20 bases lay outside the gene matches. The CDR3 totals 20 residues. Germline values: CDR1 KGHDR, CDR2 SFDVKD. CDR3 DNA sequence: TGTGCCACCAGTGCAGTTGTAGCGGGGGAGGACGGGAGCGGGTACAATGAGCAGTTCTTC. It yields the protein CATSAVVAGEDGSGYNEQFF.

The rearrangement links TRBV6-1 to TRBJ1-6; 7 bases map to TRBD1. Germline V gives CDR1 MNHNS, CDR2 SASEGT. V dropped 4 bases and J dropped 4; count of bases not matched to a gene: 7. This CDR3 comprises 16 residues. CDR3 amino acids: CASSGGQRGYNSPLHF. The CDR3 bases are TGTGCCAGCAGTGGGGGACAGAGAGGTTATAATTCACCCCTCCACTTT.

This chain joins TRBV6-1 and TRBJ2-7; 9 bases are shared with TRBD2. Germline lookup yields CDR1 MNHNS and CDR2 SASEGT. Trimming removed 2 bases from V and 4 bases from J; junction bases left unmatched: 9. This CDR3 comprises 16 residues. This CDR3 is CASSEFSGRGGYEQYF. Written as DNA, the CDR3 is TGTGCCAGCAGTGAATTTAGCGGGAGAGGGGGATACGAGCAGTACTTC.

This chain uses TRBV27 with TRBJ1-1; TRBD1 is a possible D gene (5 bases). Germline V CDR1 and CDR2: MNHEY, SMNVEV (reference sequence). Trimming cost V 2 bases and J 4 bases, with 11 bases left between them. CDR3 length: 14 amino acids. This CDR3 reads CASSLGRVGTEAFF. CDR3 sequence (DNA): TGTGCCAGCAGTTTAGGCAGGGTGGGCACTGAAGCTTTCTTT.

The J gene is TRBJ2-5, the V gene TRBV19, with 8 nucleotides matching TRBD1. Germline V lookup: CDR1 LNHDA, CDR2 SQIVND (reference sequence). The CDR3 runs to 14 residues. J gave up 4 bases and V 2 bases, and 3 bases lay outside the gene matches. The CDR3, as DNA: TGTGCCAGTAGTATACAGGGGGCCCCAGAGACCCAGTACTTC. Amino acids: CASSIQGAPETQYF.

The V and J genes are TRBV4-1 and TRBJ1-2, with 8 bases lining up with TRBD1. The ends lost 3 bases at V and 4 bases at J; junction bases unmatched: 7. Germline lookup yields CDR1 MGHRA and CDR2 YSYEKL. The CDR3 length is 15 residues. The CDR3 region is CASSQTGVAIYGYTF. The DNA of the CDR3 is TGCGCCAGCAGCCAGACAGGGGTAGCTATCTATGGCTACACCTTC.

The J gene is TRBJ1-3, the V gene TRBV9; 7 bases match TRBD1. The length of the CDR3 is 15 residues. Losses at the gene ends were 1 base for V and 3 bases for J; bases not matched to a gene: 4. Looked up from germline, CDR1 is SGDLS and CDR2 is YYNGEE. The CDR3 sequence is CASSVTGVGGNTIYF. In DNA form, the CDR3 reads TGTGCCAGCAGCGTAACAGGGGTAGGTGGAAACACCATATATTTT.

The V gene is TRBV27, the J gene TRBJ1-2; the D is unclear. Trimming pared 3 bases from V and 1 base from J, leaving 3 bases between. From germline, CDR1 is MNHEY and CDR2 SMNVEV (reference sequence). The CDR3 consists of 12 residues. Written as DNA, the CDR3 is TGTGCCAGCAGTTTTAATAACTATGGCTACACCTTC. Its translation is CASSFNNYGYTF.

This chain uses TRBV6-5 with TRBJ2-7, with 7 positions matching TRBD2. Trimming took 2 bases from V and 9 from J; bases not matched to a gene: 13. The CDR3 contains 15 residues. Germline V gene sequence: CDR1 MNHEY, CDR2 SVGAGI. The CDR3: CASSYRGSNDGLQYV. The CDR3 coding sequence is TGTGCCAGCAGTTACCGCGGGAGCAATGACGGTTTGCAGTACGTC.

The chain couples TRBV19 to TRBJ2-1; D perhaps matches TRBD2 (6 bases). The germline gives CDR1 LNHDA, CDR2 SQIVND (reference sequence). Trimming took 5 bases from V and 0 from J, leaving 11 bases between them. The CDR3 spans 15 residues. CDR3 in amino acids: CASSSRGFSYNEQFF. The CDR3 coding sequence is TGTGCCAGTAGTTCTCGGGGGTTCTCCTACAATGAGCAGTTCTTC.

This chain uses TRBV20-1 with TRBJ2-1; the D gene is possibly TRBD2 (5 bases). Trimming shortened V by 3 bases and J by 10 bases, and 19 bases separated the two germline ends. CDR1 is DFQATT, CDR2 SNEGSKA, per germline (reference sequence). The CDR3 covers 14 residues. CDR3 sequence (DNA): TGCAGTGCTAGTTTGAGCGGTCCCTACCGGGAGCAGTTCTTC. It translates to CSASLSGPYREQFF.

V and J are TRBV5-5 and TRBJ2-5; 11 nucleotides match TRBD1. After removal of 4 bases from V and 7 bases from J, the junction contained 9 bases not matched to a gene. The CDR3 runs to 15 residues. Germline lookup yields CDR1 SGHKS and CDR2 YYEKEE (reference sequence). The CDR3 sequence is CASSPADRGQGTQYF. DNA of the CDR3: TGTGCCAGCAGCCCCGCGGACAGGGGGCAGGGGACCCAGTACTTC.

The V gene is TRBV7-2, the J gene TRBJ1-1; 10 bases align to TRBD1. V lost 4 bases and J lost 5; bases outside the gene matches: 7. From germline, CDR1 is SGHTA and CDR2 FQGNSA. The CDR3 runs 15 residues. The CDR3 DNA follows: TGTGCCAGCAGCTGGAGACAGGGGGCAGCTACTGAAGCTTTCTTT. Protein: CASSWRQGAATEAFF.

V usage is TRBV5-1 and J usage is TRBJ1-2; TRBD1 is a possible D gene (6 bases). The V end was cut by 4 bases, the J end by 2 bases, with 15 bases between. Germline CDR1 and CDR2: SGHRS and YFSETQ. The CDR3 length is 15 residues. In nucleotides, the CDR3 is TGCGCCAGCAGCACAAGGGGGTCTCCGAACTATGGCTACACCTTC. It encodes CASSTRGSPNYGYTF. Combining the CDR3 with reference TRBV5-1 and TRBJ1-2 gives the whole variable domain KAGVTQTPRYLIKTRGQQVTLSCSPISGHRSVSWYQQTPGQGLQFLFEYFSETQRNKGNFPGRFSGRQFSNSRSEMNVSTLELGDSALYLCASSTRGSPNYGYTFGSGTRLTVV.

J is TRBJ2-1 and V is TRBV6-5; D is possibly TRBD2 (5 bases). The CDR3 contains 14 residues. The ends were cut back, 2 bases at V and 9 bases at J, with 14 bases in the middle. Germline V CDR1 and CDR2: MNHEY, SVGAGI. Here the CDR3 reads CASSYPTRAGEQFF. The CDR3 nucleotides are TGTGCCAGCAGTTACCCTACGAGGGCTGGTGAGCAGTTCTTC.

The rearrangement joins TRBV29-1 to TRBJ1-3; D unclear. With 7 bases removed from V and 2 bases from J, the gap between germline ends came to 3 bases. The CDR3 has 10 residues. Germline loops: CDR1 SQVTM, CDR2 ANQGSEA. The DNA of the CDR3 is TGCAGCGCCGCTGGAAACACCATATATTTT. Protein sequence: CSAAGNTIYF.

This clone has a single count. The sample holds other DNA sequences that translate to the same CDR3. CDR3 residues: CASSPGRGYEQYF. The CDR3 coding sequence is TGTGCCAGCAGCCCGGGGAGGGGATACGAGCAGTACTTC. The chain carries TRBV11-2 and TRBJ2-7; 7 nucleotides align to TRBD2. This CDR3 region has 13 residues. CDR1 is SGHAT, CDR2 FQNNGV, per germline. Trimming cost V 5 bases and J 4 bases; bases outside gene matches: 5.

This chain connects TRBV11-3 to TRBJ1-2; the D gene is possibly TRBD1 (5 bases). Germline V gene sequence: CDR1 SGHNT, CDR2 YENEEA. This CDR3 contains 14 residues. Trimming shortened V by 6 bases and J by 0 bases, and 11 bases separated the two germline ends. CDR3 residues: CASSPDRTNYGYTF. The CDR3 DNA sequence: TGTGCCAGCAGTCCCGACAGAACTAACTATGGCTACACCTTC.

The rearrangement joins TRBV5-8 to TRBJ2-3; TRBD1 matches 10 bases. In germline, CDR1 is SGHTS, CDR2 YDEGEE. V lost 7 bases and J lost 0; bases outside the gene matches: 17. The length of the CDR3 is 19 residues. Here the CDR3 DNA reads TGTGCCAGCCCGACTCCGGGACAGGGGCCCAGTTTTAGCACAGATACGCAGTATTTT. Translation: CASPTPGQGPSFSTDTQYF. The full variable domain, completed using reference TRBV5-8 and TRBJ2-3, is EAGVTQSPTHLIKTRGQQATLRCSPISGHTSVYWYQQALGLGLQFLLWYDEGEERNRGNFPPRFSGRQFPNYSSELNVNALELEDSALYLCASPTPGQGPSFSTDTQYFGPGTRLTVL.

The table lists this clone with a few counts. The same CDR3 is also encoded by other DNA sequences in this sample. The chain has TRBV5-1 and TRBJ2-3, with 10 bases matching TRBD2. The CDR3 is 14 amino acids. Germline V gene sequence: CDR1 SGHRS, CDR2 YFSETQ. Trimming cost V 2 bases and J 3 bases; bases outside gene matches: 0. CDR3 sequence: CASSLAGGTDTQYF. DNA of the CDR3: TGCGCCAGCAGCTTAGCGGGAGGGACAGATACGCAGTATTTT.

The V call is TRBV28, the J call TRBJ2-7; D gene uncertain. Trimming pared 6 bases from V and 2 bases from J, leaving 8 bases between. This CDR3 has 12 amino acids. Germline V gene lookup returns CDR1 MDHEN and CDR2 SYDVKM. The CDR3 sequence is CASSSVPYEQYV. The DNA of the CDR3 is TGTGCCAGCAGCTCCGTCCCCTACGAGCAGTACGTC.

This clone was seen a single time. The V gene is TRBV10-3, the J gene TRBJ2-2; 12 nucleotides agree with TRBD2. Germline CDR1 and CDR2: ENHRY and SYGVKD. V trimming: 4 bases; J trimming: 5 bases; junction bases outside the gene matches: 2. The CDR3 has 15 residues. The CDR3 spells CAISAGTSGTGELFF. The CDR3 DNA reads as TGTGCCATCAGTGCTGGGACTAGCGGGACCGGGGAGCTGTTTTTT.

The chain couples TRBV28 to TRBJ1-2; tentative D call: TRBD1 (5 bases). This CDR3 has 13 residues. The germline V gene has CDR1 MDHEN and CDR2 SYDVKM. Trimming cost V 5 bases and J 7 bases, with 14 bases left between them. CDR3 region: CASSLIGVGGYTF. CDR3 coding DNA: TGTGCCAGCAGTCTAATAGGGGTGGGTGGCTACACCTTC.

V usage is TRBV5-1 and J usage is TRBJ1-2, with a weak D call TRBD1 (5 bases). V was shortened by 4 bases and J by 5 bases, with 15 bases between the two germline ends. Germline-derived CDR1 and CDR2 are SGHRS and YFSETQ. CDR3 length: 14 residues. The CDR3 DNA follows: TGCGCCAGCAGCGAAGCACAGGCCGTTTATGGCTACACCTTC. This codes for CASSEAQAVYGYTF.

The chain carries TRBV5-1 and TRBJ2-5, with D possibly TRBD2 on 6 matching bases. V shed 0 bases and J shed 5 bases, with 14 bases lying between them. Germline CDR1 is SGHRS and CDR2 is YFSETQ. The CDR3 extends over 15 amino acids. In nucleotides, the CDR3 is TGCGCCAGCAGCTTGGCCGGAGGGTTCGGGGAGACCCAGTACTTC. Translation gives CASSLAGGFGETQYF.

This chain connects TRBV11-3 to TRBJ1-1; tentatively, D is TRBD1 (6 bases). Trimming removed 4 bases at V and 4 bases at J, with 13 bases between. The CDR3 spans 14 residues. Germline CDR1 SGHNT, CDR2 YENEEA. CDR3 loop: CASSSRLQGTEAFF. The CDR3 DNA is TGTGCCAGCAGCTCAAGACTACAGGGCACTGAAGCTTTCTTT.

DNA for the CDR3: TGTGCCAGTCGACCTCTCCCTACCAGGGATGAGCAGTTCTTC. As protein: CASRPLPTRDEQFF. The chain uses TRBV19 and TRBJ2-1, with D possibly being TRBD1 (5 bases). Deletions cut 8 bases from V and 8 bases from J, with 19 bases between. Germline-derived CDR1 and CDR2 are LNHDA and SQIVND (reference sequence). The CDR3 loop spans 14 amino acids.

This chain links TRBV4-2 with TRBJ2-7, with D maybe TRBD1 (9 bases). CDR1 is LGHNA and CDR2 is YNFKEQ in the germline V gene. Trimming stripped 4 bases from V and 4 bases from J, with 23 bases between. The CDR3 has 17 amino acids. The CDR3 region is CASSRRVAGQGPYEQYF. The CDR3 bases are TGTGCCAGCAGCCGTCGGGTAGCGGGACAGGGACCTTACGAGCAGTACTTC.